Listed below are T cell receptor beta chains from one sample, sequenced in a study of human T cells and chemical hapten exposure. TCRdb reprocessed the RACE reads with MiXCR, giving one entry per CDR3 protein. Of some 180,000 distinct CDR3 sequences listed, around 22% are singletons. Sample: whole blood, taken in connection with sensitization to the hapten diphenylcyclopropenone (DPC). The receptors were gathered from a woman in her fifties or sixties with alopecia areata. Some clones in this sample may be carry-over from other donors' samples. Both conserved end residues are part of each CDR3. The order of the fields is clone size, J gene, D gene, V gene, CDR3 protein, CDR3 DNA. The D gene is left open where the match is weak. Size tells how often a clone was seen (once, few, many) or the class of an expanded clone, and some rows leave it out.

clone size: .
J gene: TRBJ2-3
D gene: .
V gene: TRBV12-3/TRBV12-4
CDR3 protein: CASSTDVRGTQYF
CDR3 DNA: TGTGCCAGCAGCACGGACGTGCGGGGTACGCAGTATTTT

clone size: few
J gene: TRBJ1-1
D gene: TRBD1
V gene: TRBV7-8
CDR3 protein: CASSLDRVNEAFF
CDR3 DNA: TGTGCCAGCAGCCTGGACAGGGTCAATGAAGCTTTCTTT

clone size: few
J gene: TRBJ2-3
D gene: .
V gene: TRBV29-1
CDR3 protein: CSVAGKGTDTQYF
CDR3 DNA: TGCAGCGTTGCTGGAAAGGGCACAGATACGCAGTATTTT

clone size: .
J gene: TRBJ1-5
D gene: TRBD1
V gene: TRBV20-1
CDR3 protein: CSAGGTANQPQHF
CDR3 DNA: TGCAGTGCTGGAGGGACAGCAAATCAGCCCCAGCATTTT

clone size: many
J gene: TRBJ2-1
D gene: TRBD2
V gene: TRBV9
CDR3 protein: CASSVAPAGDSYNEQFF
CDR3 DNA: TGTGCCAGCAGCGTAGCCCCAGCGGGAGATTCCTACAATGAGCAGTTCTTC

clone size: few
J gene: TRBJ2-5
D gene: .
V gene: TRBV25-1
CDR3 protein: CASSFRGLETQYF
CDR3 DNA: TGTGCCAGCAGTTTTCGAGGGCTTGAGACCCAGTACTTC

clone size: few
J gene: TRBJ2-4
D gene: .
V gene: TRBV29-1
CDR3 protein: CSAVGSQNIQYF
CDR3 DNA: TGCAGCGCGGTGGGCAGCCAAAACATTCAGTACTTC

clone size: .
J gene: TRBJ2-1
D gene: .
V gene: TRBV19
CDR3 protein: CATEGRIYNEQFF
CDR3 DNA: TGTGCCACCGAAGGCCGAATCTACAATGAGCAGTTCTTC

clone size: .
J gene: TRBJ2-1
D gene: .
V gene: TRBV2
CDR3 protein: CASSGVRTASVYNEQFF
CDR3 DNA: TGTGCCAGCAGTGGAGTACGGACGGCTTCGGTCTACAATGAGCAGTTCTTC

clone size: few
J gene: TRBJ2-7
D gene: .
V gene: TRBV20-1
CDR3 protein: CSARYAGPGHEQYF
CDR3 DNA: TGCAGTGCTAGATACGCGGGACCGGGCCACGAGCAGTACTTC

clone size: .
J gene: TRBJ1-3
D gene: .
V gene: TRBV20-1
CDR3 protein: CSAQGHEGNTIYF
CDR3 DNA: TGCAGTGCTCAGGGCCACGAGGGAAACACCATATATTTT

clone size: .
J gene: TRBJ2-3
D gene: .
V gene: TRBV2
CDR3 protein: CASPAVTSTDTQYF
CDR3 DNA: TGTGCCAGCCCAGCGGTAACTAGCACAGATACGCAGTATTTT

clone size: .
J gene: TRBJ2-5
D gene: .
V gene: TRBV20-1
CDR3 protein: CSARVLVGETQYF
CDR3 DNA: TGCAGTGCTAGAGTGCTAGTAGGGGAGACCCAGTACTTC

clone size: .
J gene: TRBJ2-7
D gene: .
V gene: TRBV2
CDR3 protein: CASSAQGSSYEQYF
CDR3 DNA: TGTGCCAGCAGTGCCCAGGGCAGCTCCTACGAGCAGTACTTC

clone size: few
J gene: TRBJ2-1
D gene: TRBD1
V gene: TRBV11-1
CDR3 protein: CASSQRQGAANEQFF
CDR3 DNA: TGTGCCAGCAGCCAAAGACAGGGGGCTGCCAATGAGCAGTTCTTC

clone size: few
J gene: TRBJ2-1
D gene: TRBD2
V gene: TRBV11-2
CDR3 protein: CASSLVAGNNEQFF
CDR3 DNA: TGTGCCAGCAGCTTAGTAGCGGGAAACAATGAGCAGTTCTTC

clone size: many
J gene: TRBJ1-2
D gene: .
V gene: TRBV29-1
CDR3 protein: CSVEGANLYGYTF
CDR3 DNA: TGCAGCGTTGAAGGGGCGAACCTCTATGGCTACACCTTC

clone size: few
J gene: TRBJ1-4
D gene: .
V gene: TRBV18
CDR3 protein: CASSRRQEGQWEKLFF
CDR3 DNA: TGTGCCAGCTCACGCCGACAGGAAGGACAATGGGAAAAACTGTTTTTT

clone size: .
J gene: TRBJ2-2
D gene: TRBD1
V gene: TRBV20-1
CDR3 protein: CSARGGTGVTGELFF
CDR3 DNA: TGCAGTGCTAGAGGGGGGACAGGGGTCACCGGGGAGCTGTTTTTT

clone size: many
J gene: TRBJ2-3
D gene: .
V gene: TRBV7-2
CDR3 protein: CASSLIPGDTQYF
CDR3 DNA: TGTGCCAGCAGCTTGATTCCGGGAGATACGCAGTATTTT

clone size: few
J gene: TRBJ2-1
D gene: .
V gene: TRBV16
CDR3 protein: CASSPSGRGYEQFF
CDR3 DNA: TGTGCCAGCAGCCCCTCGGGAAGGGGCTATGAGCAGTTCTTC

clone size: .
J gene: TRBJ1-1
D gene: .
V gene: TRBV29-1
CDR3 protein: CSVNGRMNTEAFF
CDR3 DNA: TGCAGCGTTAACGGGCGAATGAACACTGAAGCTTTCTTT

clone size: .
J gene: TRBJ2-5
D gene: .
V gene: TRBV5-1
CDR3 protein: CASSLFGYKETQYF
CDR3 DNA: TGCGCCAGCAGCTTGTTTGGCTACAAGGAGACCCAGTACTTC

clone size: .
J gene: TRBJ2-3
D gene: .
V gene: TRBV21-1
CDR3 protein: CASSKGVAGEYTDTQYF
CDR3 DNA: TGTGCCAGCAGCAAAGGGGTGGCGGGAGAGTATACAGATACGCAGTATTTT

clone size: .
J gene: TRBJ1-5
D gene: .
V gene: TRBV7-9
CDR3 protein: CASSLETGPMNQPQHF
CDR3 DNA: TGTGCCAGCAGCTTAGAAACAGGGCCGATGAATCAGCCCCAGCATTTT

clone size: .
J gene: TRBJ2-3
D gene: TRBD2
V gene: TRBV24-1
CDR3 protein: CATSGSSGSTDTQYF
CDR3 DNA: TGTGCCACCAGTGGTTCTAGCGGGAGTACAGATACGCAGTATTTT

clone size: .
J gene: TRBJ2-1
D gene: .
V gene: TRBV9
CDR3 protein: CASSVELAGHNEQFF
CDR3 DNA: TGTGCCAGCAGCGTAGAACTAGCCGGACACAATGAGCAGTTCTTC

clone size: few
J gene: TRBJ1-2
D gene: TRBD1
V gene: TRBV27
CDR3 protein: CASSLLGQGAGYTF
CDR3 DNA: TGTGCCAGCAGTTTATTAGGGCAGGGGGCAGGCTACACCTTC